Below are 6 T cell receptor beta chains sequenced from a single sample in a study of response to subunit inactivated influenza vaccine. Each CDR3 protein gets one entry after TCRdb re-called the RT-PCR reads with MiXCR. The sample records hundreds of thousands of distinct CDR3 sequences, 25% being singletons. Here the sequenced sample was CD4+ T cells sorted from PBMCs, taken 4 to 6 days after vaccination. The receptors derive from a man aged 50 or older who received an inactivated influenza vaccine.

Ten or more counts support this clonotype. The chain couples TRBV12-3 or TRBV12-4 to TRBJ1-3; D is undetermined. Trimming shortened V by 7 bases and J by 1 base, and 11 bases separated the two germline ends. This CDR3 has 14 amino acids. Written as DNA, the CDR3 is TGTGCCAGCACCCTCCGAGTGTCTGGAAACACCATATATTTT. Protein sequence: CASTLRVSGNTIYF.

In its sample, this clonotype was seen a few times. V is TRBV7-2 and J is TRBJ2-7, with unresolved D. V lost 7 bases and J lost 3, with 13 bases in between. The CDR3 loop spans 13 amino acids. From germline, CDR1 is SGHTA and CDR2 FQGNSA. CDR3 nucleotides: TGTGCCAGCAAGGCGGCAGCCGGCTACGAGCAGTACTTC. Amino acid sequence: CASKAAAGYEQYF. Full variable domain (rest looked up from reference TRBV7-2 and TRBJ2-7): GAGVSQSPSNKVTEKGKDVELRCDPISGHTALYWYRQSLGQGLEFLIYFQGNSAPDKSGLPSDRFSAERTGGSVSTLTIQRTQQEDSAVYLCASKAAAGYEQYFGPGTRLTVT.

The chain couples TRBV12-3 or TRBV12-4 to TRBJ1-1; D gene unclear. Between the trimmed V and J ends, which lost 3 bases and 2 bases, there was a span of 7 bases. The CDR3 is made up of 13 amino acids. The CDR3 here is CASSLHRNTEAFF. CDR3 DNA: TGTGCCAGCAGTTTGCACAGAAACACTGAAGCTTTCTTT.

The J gene is TRBJ2-7, the V gene TRBV6-1, with D possibly matching TRBD1 (6 bases). CDR1 and CDR2 from the germline V gene are MNHNS and SASEGT. The CDR3 is 15 amino acids. V dropped 5 bases and J dropped 1 base, with 15 bases sitting between them. CDR3 residues: CASSPTPGQSYEQYF. The CDR3 nucleotides read TGTGCCAGCAGTCCTACCCCAGGACAGTCCTACGAGCAGTACTTC.

This clonotype was observed a handful of times. The genes are TRBV20-1 and TRBJ2-5, with 9 bases that match TRBD1. The CDR3 runs 14 residues. The germline CDR1 and CDR2 sequences are DFQATT and SNEGSKA (reference sequence). With 5 bases clipped from V and 4 bases from J, the junction kept 8 bases outside the gene matches. The CDR3 region has the DNA TGCAGTGCTGACGCCGGGACAGGGTTAGAGACCCAGTACTTC. Translation gives CSADAGTGLETQYF.

This clonotype was counted a few times. This chain connects TRBV10-3 to TRBJ2-5; D remains unclear. Trimming pared 8 bases from V and 7 bases from J, leaving 23 bases between. CDR1 and CDR2 from the germline V gene are ENHRY and SYGVKD. This CDR3 is 15 amino acids long. This CDR3 reads CAISRTEDSYGTQYF. Written as DNA, the CDR3 is TGTGCCATCTCCAGGACCGAAGATTCTTACGGGACCCAGTACTTC.